This T cell receptor beta chain was retrieved from a study of T cells in Graves' hyperthyroidism and ophthalmopathy. Study context: Peripheral blood samples were taken at initial diagnosis, prior to any treatment. Study-wide results and caveats: Appearing also in blood were most of the thyroid clonotypes expanded above 0.001.

Trimming at V came to 5 bases and at J to 4 bases, leaving 10 bases not matched to a gene. This CDR3 has 15 amino acids. From germline, CDR1 is MNHEY and CDR2 SVGEGT. The TCR beta CDR3 regions underwent amplification using RNA transcripts as the source. With the HTBI primer set, the TCR CDR3 went through a first round of RT-PCR. One entry per CDR3 protein, called by TCRdb with MiXCR from the multiplex PCR reads. The sample records roughly 630,000 distinct CDR3 sequences, approximately 14% being singletons. Hyperthyroidism of Graves' type that showed no ophthalmopathy progression within 18 months was stable. Not enrolled were patients with uncontrolled infection, other autoimmune disease, pregnancy or lactation. Worth noting for this clonotype: Its antigen is undetermined. A read error may be the cause here, since a much bigger clone is one base away.

The sample comprised blood. The receptor was derived from a young woman with Graves' hyperthyroidism. V and J are TRBV6-2 or TRBV6-3 and TRBJ2-7, with 8 bases identical to TRBD1. The CDR3 reads CASSQGQGVGYEQYF. The CDR3 DNA reads as TGTGCCAGCAGTCAAGGACAGGGAGTGGGATACGAGCAGTACTTC.